The T cell receptor (beta chain) described here comes from a study of Ad26.COV2.S vaccination and SARS-CoV-2 variants. The wider study: Within the COV1001 Ad26.COV2.S trial arm, the donor was enrolled.

This CDR3 is built from 16 residues. V shed 4 bases and J 0 bases; nucleotides not matched to a gene: 6. Germline CDR1 reads KGHSH; CDR2 reads LQKENI. Some clones are missing from TCRdb's copy, which holds only in-frame ones; the method was immunoSEQ multiplex PCR. The sample lists roughly 270,000 clones, more than 75% occurring once. The treatment: roughly 19 received Ad26.COV2.S at low or high dose, single or two shots; about 5 received placebo; per-sample allocation not given. The samples date from day 63 after the first vaccine or placebo injection. The source of this sequence is a person aged 18-65 years who received the Ad26.COV2.S COVID-19 vaccine or a placebo. The sequencing used peripheral blood, collected in a trial of Ad26.COV2.S vaccine versus placebo. The chain carries TRBV18 and TRBJ2-1, with 7 bases that match TRBD1. This CDR3 is CASSQGQASSYNEQFF. Here the CDR3 DNA reads TGTGCCAGCTCACAAGGACAGGCGAGCTCCTACAATGAGCAGTTCTTC. Full variable domain (outside the CDR3, taken from reference TRBV18 and TRBJ2-1): NAGVMQNPRHLVRRRGQEARLRCSPMKGHSHVYWYRQLPEEGLKFMVYLQKENIIDESGMPKERFSAEFPKEGPSILRIQQVVRGDSAAYFCASSQGQASSYNEQFFGPGTRLTVL.